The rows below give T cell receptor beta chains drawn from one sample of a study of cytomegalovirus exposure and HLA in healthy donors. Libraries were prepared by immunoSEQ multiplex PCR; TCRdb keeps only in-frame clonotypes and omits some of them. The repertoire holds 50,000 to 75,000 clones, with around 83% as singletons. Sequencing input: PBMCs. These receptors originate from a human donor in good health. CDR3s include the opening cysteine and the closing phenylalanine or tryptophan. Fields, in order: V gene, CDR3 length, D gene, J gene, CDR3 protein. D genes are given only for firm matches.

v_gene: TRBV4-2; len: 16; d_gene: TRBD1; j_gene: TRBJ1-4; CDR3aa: CASSQVVQGGSEKLFF
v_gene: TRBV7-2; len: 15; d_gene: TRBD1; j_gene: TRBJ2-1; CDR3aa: CASSPYRGAYNEQFF
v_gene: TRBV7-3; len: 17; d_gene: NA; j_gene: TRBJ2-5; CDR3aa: CASSLSSTMGGAETQYF
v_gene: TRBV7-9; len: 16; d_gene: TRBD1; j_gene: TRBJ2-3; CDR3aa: CASSLKRDRSTDTQYF
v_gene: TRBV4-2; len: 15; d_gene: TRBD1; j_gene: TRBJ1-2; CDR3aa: CASSSREGADYGYTF
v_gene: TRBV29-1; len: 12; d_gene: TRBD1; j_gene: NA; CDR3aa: CSATGQGNEQYF
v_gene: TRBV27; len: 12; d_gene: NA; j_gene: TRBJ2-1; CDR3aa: CASSILGNEQFF
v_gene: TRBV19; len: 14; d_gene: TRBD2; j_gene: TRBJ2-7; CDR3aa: CASSISGTSYEQYF
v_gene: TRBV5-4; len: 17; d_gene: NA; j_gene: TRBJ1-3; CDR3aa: CASSLAGARDSGNTIYF
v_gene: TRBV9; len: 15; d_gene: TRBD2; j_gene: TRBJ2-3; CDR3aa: CASGLAGRPTDTQYF
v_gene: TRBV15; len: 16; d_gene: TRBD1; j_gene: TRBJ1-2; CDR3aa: CATSSPGTGDGGGYTF
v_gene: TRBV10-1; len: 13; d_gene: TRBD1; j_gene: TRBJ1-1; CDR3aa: CASSEVTGGEAFF
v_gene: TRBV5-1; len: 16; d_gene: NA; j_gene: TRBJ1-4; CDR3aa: CASSLGTWATNEKLFF
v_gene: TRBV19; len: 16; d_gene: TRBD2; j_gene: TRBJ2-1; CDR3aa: CASSTSGPYSYNEQFF
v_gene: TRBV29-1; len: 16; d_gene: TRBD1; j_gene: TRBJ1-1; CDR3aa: CSVGTGVRSLNTEAFF
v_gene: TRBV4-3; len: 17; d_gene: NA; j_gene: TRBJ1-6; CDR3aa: CASSQDPLSSYNSPLHF
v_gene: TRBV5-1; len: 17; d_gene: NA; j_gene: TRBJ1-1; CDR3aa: CASSMSPGGGVDTEAFF
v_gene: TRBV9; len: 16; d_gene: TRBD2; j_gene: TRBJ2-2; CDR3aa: CASSELAAANTGELFF
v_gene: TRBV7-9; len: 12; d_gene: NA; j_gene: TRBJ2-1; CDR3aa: CASSLEGTPLVF
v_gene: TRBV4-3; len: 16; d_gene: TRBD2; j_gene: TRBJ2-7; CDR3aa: CASSQALAGAPYEQYF
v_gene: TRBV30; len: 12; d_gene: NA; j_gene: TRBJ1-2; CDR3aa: CAWSVGGYGYTF
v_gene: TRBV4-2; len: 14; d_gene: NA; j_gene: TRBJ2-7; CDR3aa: CASSQDRGVGEQYF
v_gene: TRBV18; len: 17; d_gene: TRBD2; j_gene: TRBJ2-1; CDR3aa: CASSPPIRGGHLGEQFF
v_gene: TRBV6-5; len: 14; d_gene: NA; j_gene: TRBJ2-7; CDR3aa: CASSYGQGTYEQYF
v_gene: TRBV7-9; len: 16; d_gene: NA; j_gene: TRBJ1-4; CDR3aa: CASSSTDRATNEKLFF
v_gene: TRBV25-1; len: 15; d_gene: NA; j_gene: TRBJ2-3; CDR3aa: CASSELWEGTDTQYF
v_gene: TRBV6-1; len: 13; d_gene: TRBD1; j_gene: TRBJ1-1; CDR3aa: CASSGQSSTEAFF
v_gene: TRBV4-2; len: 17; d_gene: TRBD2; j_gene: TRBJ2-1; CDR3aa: CASSPRLTSGGNNEQFF
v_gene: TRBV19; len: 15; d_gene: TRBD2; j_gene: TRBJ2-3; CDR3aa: CASTTSGSAGDTQYF
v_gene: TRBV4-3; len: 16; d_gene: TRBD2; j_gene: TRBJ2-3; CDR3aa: CASSQALAGFLSPQYF
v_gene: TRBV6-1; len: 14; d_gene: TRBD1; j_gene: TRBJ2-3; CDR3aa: CASRDGQDTDTQYF
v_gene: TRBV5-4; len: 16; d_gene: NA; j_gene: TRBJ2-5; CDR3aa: CASSRGNRGLQETQYF
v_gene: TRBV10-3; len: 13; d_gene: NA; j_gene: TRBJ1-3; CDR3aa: CASRKGPGNTIYF
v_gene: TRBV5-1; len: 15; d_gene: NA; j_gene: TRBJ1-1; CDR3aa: CASSLQGTMNTEAFF
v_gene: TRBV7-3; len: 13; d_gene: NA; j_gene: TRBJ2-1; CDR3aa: CASGIGAANEQFF
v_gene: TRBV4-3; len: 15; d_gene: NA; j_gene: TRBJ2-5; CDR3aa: CASSQDVREQETQYF
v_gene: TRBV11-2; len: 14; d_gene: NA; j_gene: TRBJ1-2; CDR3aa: CASSLDLQGNGYTF
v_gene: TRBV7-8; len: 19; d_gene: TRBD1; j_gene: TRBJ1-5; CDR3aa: CASSLTKGTGGILDQPQHF
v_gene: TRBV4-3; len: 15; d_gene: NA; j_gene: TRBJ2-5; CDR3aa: CASSQGWQGGETQYF
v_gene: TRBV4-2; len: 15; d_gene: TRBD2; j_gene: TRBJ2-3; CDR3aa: CASTIERGGADTQYF
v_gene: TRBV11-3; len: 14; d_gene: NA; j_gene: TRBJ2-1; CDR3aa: CASSLDGGDNEQFF